This TCR beta chain was found in a study of shared clonotypes between healthy human individuals. CDR1 and CDR2 from the germline V gene are SGHTA and FQGNSA. V was clipped by 5 bases and J by 6 bases, with 14 bases between them. The CDR3 sequence is 14 residues long. Repertoires were generated with immunoSEQ multiplex PCR, while TCRdb's copy carries only in-frame clones and drops some. The sample records under 1,100,000 clones, about three quarters being singletons. The source material was memory CD4+ T cells sorted from blood. The subset here: CD45RA-negative fraction. The sequence came from a young man in good health. This sequence joins TRBV7-2 and TRBJ1-5, with D possibly TRBD1 on 5 matching bases. The CDR3 here is CASSAGQGTQPQHF. In DNA, the CDR3 is TGTGCCAGCAGCGCAGGCCAGGGAACTCAGCCCCAGCATTTT.